This TCR beta chain was sequenced during a study of T cells in localized non-small cell lung cancer. Sequencing was performed with immunoSEQ multiplex PCR; in TCRdb, only in-frame clones are kept and a portion is missing. This table holds over 8,500 clones, about 90% found once. V lost 6 bases to trimming and J lost 7 bases; unmatched junction nucleotides: 8. The CDR3 has 14 residues. Germline V gives CDR1 SNHLY, CDR2 FYNNEI. The sample here was peripheral blood, taken before any cancer treatment. This sequence joins TRBV2 and TRBJ2-1; TRBD2 agrees at 8 bases. The receptor was isolated from a woman between 35 and 70 years old with stage I squamous cell lung carcinoma. The CDR3 region is CASRLLAASNEQFF. The CDR3 coding sequence is TGTGCCAGCAGACTACTAGCGGCCTCTAATGAGCAGTTCTTC.